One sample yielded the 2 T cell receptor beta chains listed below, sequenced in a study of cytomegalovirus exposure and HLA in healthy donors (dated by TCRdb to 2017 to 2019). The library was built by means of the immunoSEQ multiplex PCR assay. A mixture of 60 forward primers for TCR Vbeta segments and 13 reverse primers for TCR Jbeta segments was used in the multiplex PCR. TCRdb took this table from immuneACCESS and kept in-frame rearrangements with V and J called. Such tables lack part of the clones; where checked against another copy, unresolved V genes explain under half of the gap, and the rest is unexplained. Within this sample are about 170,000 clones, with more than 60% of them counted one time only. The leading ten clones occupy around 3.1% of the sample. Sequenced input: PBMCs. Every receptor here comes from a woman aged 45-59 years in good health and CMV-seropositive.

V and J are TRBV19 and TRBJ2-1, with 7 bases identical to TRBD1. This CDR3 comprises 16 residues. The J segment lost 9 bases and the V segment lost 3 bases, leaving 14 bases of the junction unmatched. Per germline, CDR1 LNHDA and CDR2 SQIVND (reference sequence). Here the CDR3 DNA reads TGTGCCAGTAGTATGAGGGGGACAGCCCGCCCCCCTGAGCAGTTCTTC. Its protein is CASSMRGTARPPEQFF.

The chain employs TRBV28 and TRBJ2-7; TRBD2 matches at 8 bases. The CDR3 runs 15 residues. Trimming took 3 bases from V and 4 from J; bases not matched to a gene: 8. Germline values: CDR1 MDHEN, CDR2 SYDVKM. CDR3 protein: CASSLASAGVYEQYF. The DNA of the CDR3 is TGTGCCAGCAGTTTGGCGTCAGCGGGAGTGTACGAGCAGTACTTC.